A selection of T cell receptor beta chains follows, all from one sample in a study of cytomegalovirus exposure and HLA in healthy donors. Measured with immunoSEQ multiplex PCR; TCRdb has only the in-frame clones, and not every one. This sample's clone table lists some 72,000 clones. The sequencing sample was made of PBMCs. Receptors originate from a boy aged 5-17 years in good health and CMV-seronegative. Each CDR3 is given with its conserved first and last residue. D genes are given only for firm matches. Size is omitted from some rows. Given values are once, few, many or a class for expanded clones.

>TRBJ2-7|NA|TRBV25-1|TRBD2
TGTGCCAGCAGTGAAATGTCTAGCGGGAGCCCCTACGAGCAGTACTTC
CASSEMSSGSPYEQYF
>TRBJ1-5|NA|TRBV18|NA
TGTGCCAGCTCACCACCGGCAGGGGATCAGCCCCAGCATTTT
CASSPPAGDQPQHF
>TRBJ2-7|NA|TRBV12-5|NA
TGTGCTAGTGGTTTGCAGATGTTAGGCAGGCCGGGGGAGCAGTACTTC
CASGLQMLGRPGEQYF
>TRBJ2-1|NA|TRBV5-5|TRBD2
TGTGCCAGCAGCCCTGGACTAGCGGGAGACTTAATCGGTAATGAGCAGTTCTTC
CASSPGLAGDLIGNEQFF
>TRBJ2-7|NA|TRBV5-5|TRBD1
TGTGCCAGCAGCGGGGGACAGGGTTACGAGCAGTACTTC
CASSGGQGYEQYF
>TRBJ2-7|NA|TRBV5-4|TRBD2
TGTGCCAGCAGCGACTTAGCGGGATCTTTGGGGTCCGAGCAGTACTTC
CASSDLAGSLGSEQYF
>TRBJ1-3|NA|TRBV6-5|NA
TGTGCCAGCAGTCGACAGGTCCCCTCTGGAAACACCATATATTTT
CASSRQVPSGNTIYF
>TRBJ2-7|NA|TRBV4-2|NA
TGTGCCAGCAGTCAGGGGTTTCGGACGTACGAGCAGTACTTC
CASSQGFRTYEQYF
>TRBJ2-1|NA|TRBV10-1|TRBD1
TGCGCCACCCCTAACGGGACAGGAATCCACAATGAGCAGTTCTTC
CATPNGTGIHNEQFF
>TRBJ2-7|NA|TRBV7-9|NA
TGTGCCAGCAGCTTAGAGACTAGTCTCTACGAGCAGTACTTC
CASSLETSLYEQYF
>TRBJ2-6|medium-sized|TRBV7-9|TRBD2
TGTGCCAGCAGCCATAGCGGGAGGGCCTCTGGGGCCAACGTCCTGACTTTC
CASSHSGRASGANVLTF
>TRBJ2-7|NA|TRBV13|TRBD1
TGTGCCAGCAGCATCACCGCCTACGGACAGGCCTACGAGCAGTACTTC
CASSITAYGQAYEQYF
>TRBJ2-7|NA|TRBV6-6|TRBD2
TGTGCCAGCAGTGCACCTAGCGGGAGCCCATCCTACGAGCAGTACTTC
CASSAPSGSPSYEQYF